The 29 T cell receptor beta chains below all came from one sample that was sequenced in a study of cytomegalovirus exposure and HLA in healthy donors. PCR used 60 Vbeta primers and 13 Jbeta primers. The protocol was immunoSEQ multiplex PCR, while the TCRdb copy is restricted to in-frame clones and leaves out a portion. The sample totals 130,000 or so clones. Sequencing input: PBMCs. The receptors originated from a woman between 18 and 29 years old in good health and CMV-seronegative.

The chain is built from TRBV7-3 and TRBJ2-5; 7 nucleotides match TRBD2. Germline CDR1 reads SGHTA; CDR2 reads FQGTGA. V shed 1 base and J 4 bases; nucleotides not matched to a gene: 3. There are 14 residues in the CDR3. In DNA, the CDR3 is TGTGCCAGCAGCTTAATGGGAGGGAGAGAGACCCAGTACTTC. This translates into CASSLMGGRETQYF.

Worth noting for this clone: The same CDR3 arises from other DNA sequences in this sample as well. The gene calls are TRBV28 and TRBJ1-3; no clear D. Germline CDR1 is MDHEN and CDR2 is SYDVKM. CDR3 length equals 12 residues. Deletions cut 3 bases from V and 4 bases from J, with 4 bases between. CDR3 bases: TGTGCCAGCAGTTTCCAGGGAAACACCATATATTTT. It specifies CASSFQGNTIYF.

The genes are TRBV6-1 and TRBJ2-7; D is perhaps TRBD1 (6 bases). The germline gives CDR1 MNHNS, CDR2 SASEGT. The CDR3 spans 14 residues. Between the trimmed V and J ends, which lost 5 bases and 3 bases, there was a span of 14 bases. The CDR3 DNA sequence: TGTGCCAGCAGTCCGGGACACGTCGACTACGAGCAGTACTTC. Translated: CASSPGHVDYEQYF.

The J gene is TRBJ2-7, the V gene TRBV27, with a weak D call TRBD1 (5 bases). This CDR3 has 13 residues. Looked up from germline, CDR1 is MNHEY and CDR2 is SMNVEV (reference sequence). V was trimmed by 3 bases and J by 2 bases, leaving 8 bases between them. In DNA, the CDR3 is TGTGCCAGCAGTTTTTCGACAGCCTACGAGCAGTACTTC. Translated, it gives CASSFSTAYEQYF.

The chain has TRBV18 and TRBJ1-5; a possible D gene is TRBD1 (5 bases). The CDR3 extends over 14 amino acids. CDR1 is KGHSH and CDR2 is LQKENI in the germline V gene. Trimming shortened V by 3 bases and J by 5 bases, and 11 bases separated the two germline ends. The CDR3 spells CASSPSGGYQPQHF. CDR3 DNA: TGTGCCAGCTCACCTTCCGGGGGGTATCAGCCCCAGCATTTT.

Comments on this clone: The sample contains more than one DNA sequence encoding this CDR3. The V gene is TRBV6-6, the J gene TRBJ2-3, with a weak D call TRBD2 (5 bases). Trimming stripped 0 bases from V and 0 bases from J, with 7 bases between. There are 15 residues in the CDR3. Germline V CDR1 and CDR2: MNHNY, SVGAGI (reference sequence). The CDR3 region is CASSYSSGSTDTQYF. The DNA of the CDR3 is TGTGCCAGCAGTTACTCATCGGGAAGCACAGATACGCAGTATTTT.

The rearrangement links TRBV25-1 to TRBJ2-1; D is unresolved. Trimming took off 6 bases at V and 0 bases at J, with 12 bases between the two ends. Germline-derived CDR1 and CDR2 are MGHDK and SYGVNS. CDR3 length equals 15 residues. The CDR3 DNA reads as TGTGCCAGCAGCGAAAGGAGATTCTCCTACAATGAGCAGTTCTTC. This sequence encodes CASSERRFSYNEQFF.

CDR3 sequence (DNA): TGTGCCAGCAGCCCCCAGGGGGCAAGCAATCAGCCCCAGCATTTT. As protein: CASSPQGASNQPQHF. The J gene is TRBJ1-5, the V gene TRBV7-2; 8 nucleotides align to TRBD1. The CDR3 is 15 amino acids. Trimming took 5 bases from V and 1 from J; bases not matched to a gene: 4. Looked up from germline, CDR1 is SGHTA and CDR2 is FQGNSA.

This chain joins TRBV5-5 and TRBJ1-1; the D is unclear. V lost 2 bases, J lost 3 bases, and 11 bases lay in between. Germline values: CDR1 SGHKS, CDR2 YYEKEE (reference sequence). The CDR3 covers 14 residues. This CDR3 is CASSFTHRDTEAFF. The CDR3 DNA is TGTGCCAGCAGCTTCACCCACCGGGACACTGAAGCTTTCTTT.

The CDR3 loop reads CASSPNGDRPTGELFF. DNA of the CDR3: TGCGCCAGCAGCCCGAATGGTGACAGGCCCACCGGGGAGCTGTTTTTT. This rearrangement joins TRBV5-1 to TRBJ2-2, with D possibly being TRBD1 (6 bases). CDR1 SGHRS and CDR2 YFSETQ come from the germline V gene. This CDR3 region has 16 residues. V dropped 4 bases and J dropped 4 bases, with 17 bases sitting between them.

This chain links TRBV6-6 with TRBJ1-3; D call uncertain. Germline V gene data show CDR1 as MNHNY and CDR2 as SVGAGI (reference sequence). V gave up 2 bases and J gave up 4 bases, with 12 bases separating them. The CDR3 runs 15 residues. The DNA for the CDR3 is TGTGCCAGCAGTTACGAGCCCGGGGTAGGAAACACCATATATTTT. As protein: CASSYEPGVGNTIYF.

The V call is TRBV5-4, the J call TRBJ2-7; 8 bases align to TRBD2. The trim removed 1 base at V and 4 bases at J, leaving 7 bases unmatched. Germline loops: CDR1 SGHNT, CDR2 YYREEE (reference sequence). The CDR3 has 15 residues. The DNA for the CDR3 is TGTGCCAGCAGCTTGTGGGTAGCGGGAAGGTACGAGCAGTACTTC. Translation: CASSLWVAGRYEQYF.

The rearrangement uses TRBV5-4 and TRBJ2-3; weak D call: TRBD2 (5 bases). The ends were cut back, 4 bases at V and 5 bases at J, with 14 bases in the middle. The length of the CDR3 is 14 residues. Per the germline V gene, CDR1 is SGHNT and CDR2 is YYREEE (reference sequence). This chain's CDR3 is CASSPQSAGDTQYF. The CDR3 nucleotides read TGTGCCAGCAGCCCACAGAGCGCGGGAGATACGCAGTATTTT.

The chain has TRBV27 and TRBJ1-5; no firm D call. In germline, CDR1 is MNHEY, CDR2 SMNVEV (reference sequence). CDR3 length equals 14 residues. Trimming left V 0 bases short and J 4 bases short, with 7 bases between. DNA for the CDR3: TGTGCCAGCAGTTTATCCTCCGGGAATCAGCCCCAGCATTTT. It codes for CASSLSSGNQPQHF.

CDR3 amino acids: CASSSREGSYNEQFF. CDR3 nucleotide sequence: TGTGCCAGCAGTTCGCGGGAGGGCTCCTACAATGAGCAGTTCTTC. This rearrangement joins TRBV6-5 to TRBJ2-1; 9 bases align to TRBD2. The length of the CDR3 is 15 residues. Trimming at V came to 4 bases and at J to 0 bases, leaving 1 base not matched to a gene. Per the germline V gene, CDR1 is MNHEY and CDR2 is SVGAGI.

The V and J genes are TRBV27 and TRBJ1-1; 8 bases line up with TRBD1. The V gene's germline CDR1 is MNHEY and CDR2 SMNVEV (reference sequence). The CDR3 consists of 16 residues. V trimming: 0 bases; J trimming: 0 bases; junction bases outside the gene matches: 3. This chain's CDR3 is CASSLSQGAVNTEAFF. In DNA, the CDR3 is TGTGCCAGCAGTTTATCCCAGGGGGCAGTGAACACTGAAGCTTTCTTT.

The chain couples TRBV6-5 to TRBJ2-5; TRBD2 matches 11 bases. J was trimmed by 0 bases and V by 2 bases; bases with no gene match: 2. The CDR3 covers 16 residues. CDR1 and CDR2 from the germline V gene are MNHEY and SVGAGI. The CDR3 DNA reads as TGTGCCAGCAGTTACGGGGGACTAGCGGACCAAGAGACCCAGTACTTC. It is translated as CASSYGGLADQETQYF.

V usage is TRBV5-4 and J usage is TRBJ1-1; no clear D. The CDR3 runs 15 residues. Germline V CDR1 and CDR2: SGHNT, YYREEE (reference sequence). Trimming cost V 3 bases and J 0 bases, with 12 bases left between them. The CDR3 DNA follows: TGTGCCAGCAGCTCGACGACTGCGATGAACACTGAAGCTTTCTTT. Translation gives CASSSTTAMNTEAFF.

The chain links TRBV6-1 to TRBJ1-2; TRBD1 matches 8 bases. The CDR3 runs 13 residues. Germline trimming cut 7 bases from V and 4 bases from J; bases unmatched to any gene: 5. In germline, CDR1 is MNHNS, CDR2 SASEGT. DNA for the CDR3: TGTGCCAGCACCAAGGACAGGGCCTATGGCTACACCTTC. This codes for CASTKDRAYGYTF.

The chain has TRBV29-1 and TRBJ1-1; no reliable D call. Looked up from germline, CDR1 is SQVTM and CDR2 is ANQGSEA. V shed 2 bases and J shed 6 bases, with 7 bases lying between them. The CDR3 is 11 residues long. Written as DNA, the CDR3 is TGCAGCGTTGAAACCCGGGCTGAAGCTTTCTTT. Encoded protein: CSVETRAEAFF.

The chain joins TRBV25-1 to TRBJ2-2, with 8 bases fitting TRBD1. The germline V gene has CDR1 MGHDK and CDR2 SYGVNS. The CDR3 totals 17 residues. V was pared by 1 base and J by 2 bases, with 6 bases of the junction left unmatched. As DNA, the CDR3 is TGTGCCAGCAGTGAATCCCCGGACAGGGTTAACACCGGGGAGCTGTTTTTT. Its protein product is CASSESPDRVNTGELFF.

In regard to this clone: Other DNA sequences in this sample translate to the same CDR3. The V and J genes are TRBV9 and TRBJ2-3, with 7 bases identical to TRBD2. The CDR3 consists of 15 residues. V lost 0 bases, J lost 1 base, and 2 bases stayed unmatched. Germline-derived CDR1 and CDR2 are SGDLS and YYNGEE. The CDR3 region has the DNA TGTGCCAGCAGCGTAGGGCTAGCGGGCACAGATACGCAGTATTTT. Its translation: CASSVGLAGTDTQYF.

The chain links TRBV7-8 to TRBJ1-1; 7 nucleotides agree with TRBD1. CDR1 and CDR2 from the germline V gene are SGHVS and FQNEAQ. With V trimmed by 0 bases and J by 2 bases, 21 bases remained unmatched. CDR3 size: 21 residues. CDR3 residues: CASSLARTYRPTQGINTEAFF. The CDR3 DNA reads TGTGCCAGCAGCTTAGCGCGAACTTATCGACCCACACAGGGGATCAACACTGAAGCTTTCTTT. The variable domain in full, completed from reference TRBV7-8 and TRBJ1-1, reads GAGVSQSPRYKVAKRGQDVALRCDPISGHVSLFWYQQALGQGPEFLTYFQNEAQLDKSGLPSDRFFAERPEGSVSTLKIQRTQQEDSAVYLCASSLARTYRPTQGINTEAFFGQGTRLTVV.

The J gene is TRBJ1-3, the V gene TRBV11-3; a possible D gene is TRBD1 (5 bases). Germline V gene sequence: CDR1 SGHNT, CDR2 YENEEA. V lost 4 bases and J lost 4, with 20 bases in between. There are 17 residues in the CDR3. CDR3 sequence: CASSSLSTLRGGNTIYF. CDR3 nucleotide sequence: TGTGCCAGCAGCTCCTTATCGACCCTACGGGGGGGAAACACCATATATTTT.

The gene calls are TRBV29-1 and TRBJ1-3; D unresolved. The CDR3 loop spans 15 amino acids. V shed 4 bases and J shed 2 bases, with 15 bases lying between them. Per the germline V gene, CDR1 is SQVTM and CDR2 is ANQGSEA. The CDR3 sequence: CSVAPSGVPGNTIYF. The CDR3 DNA reads as TGCAGCGTTGCACCCTCCGGGGTCCCTGGAAACACCATATATTTT.

The chain carries TRBV6-5 and TRBJ2-5; 8 nucleotides line up with TRBD2. From germline, CDR1 is MNHEY and CDR2 SVGAGI. After removal of 3 bases from V and 2 bases from J, the junction contained 8 bases not matched to a gene. The CDR3 runs 16 residues. The CDR3 coding sequence is TGTGCCAGCAGTTATTCGGGAGGGCCTCGACAAGAGACCCAGTACTTC. Translation gives CASSYSGGPRQETQYF.

The chain is built from TRBV15 and TRBJ2-6, with unresolved D. V lost 2 bases to trimming and J lost 0 bases, with 5 bases between them. Germline assignment: CDR1 LNHNV and CDR2 YYDKDF (reference sequence). The CDR3 contains 15 residues. The CDR3: CATSRSSSGANVLTF. The CDR3 DNA reads as TGTGCCACCAGCAGATCGTCCTCTGGGGCCAACGTCCTGACTTTC. Using reference TRBV15 and TRBJ2-6 for the parts outside the CDR3, the full variable domain is DAMVIQNPRYQVTQFGKPVTLSCSQTLNHNVMYWYQQKSSQAPKLLFHYYDKDFNNEADTPDNFQSRRPNTSFCFLDIRSPGLGDTAMYLCATSRSSSGANVLTFGAGSRLTVL.

The CDR3 spells CASSQDLAGGTEAFF. The CDR3 region has the DNA TGCGCCAGCAGCCAAGATTTGGCAGGGGGCACTGAAGCTTTCTTT. The chain links TRBV4-1 to TRBJ1-1; 7 bases match TRBD1. Per germline, CDR1 MGHRA and CDR2 YSYEKL. CDR3 length: 15 amino acids. J lost 4 bases, V lost 0 bases, and 5 bases had no gene match.

V is TRBV19 and J is TRBJ1-2; 9 bases align to TRBD1. The germline CDR1 and CDR2 sequences are LNHDA and SQIVND (reference sequence). This CDR3 spans 13 amino acids. The J segment lost 4 bases and the V segment lost 6 bases, leaving 3 bases of the junction unmatched. CDR3 sequence: CASRQTGGYGYTF. The CDR3 coding sequence is TGTGCCAGTAGACAGACAGGGGGCTATGGCTACACCTTC.